This TCR beta chain derives from a study of cytotoxic CD8 clonotypes in ibrutinib-treated CLL. The CDR3 extends over 15 amino acids. From germline, CDR1 is MNHNS and CDR2 SASEGT. V was trimmed by 4 bases and J by 2 bases, leaving 12 bases between them. With sequencing, the targeted depth ranged from 1 in 200,000 to 1 in 1 million T cells. Sequencing used immunoSEQ multiplex PCR; TCRdb keeps in-frame clones, though not all of them. The sample contains 120,000 to 150,000 clones, 60% to 80% of which appear only once. The sequence was obtained from a human donor with chronic lymphocytic leukemia. This sample comprised PBMCs, obtained after 12 months of ibrutinib treatment. The chain is built from TRBV6-1 and TRBJ1-3; maybe TRBD1 (6 bases). CDR3 bases: TGTGCCAGCAGTGTTCACAGGGACCCTGGAAACACCATATATTTT. Its protein product is CASSVHRDPGNTIYF.